The 23 T cell receptor beta chains below come from one sample, sequenced in a study of shared clonotypes between healthy human individuals (dated by TCRdb to the early 2020s). The library was produced with the immunoSEQ multiplex PCR assay. TCRdb retrieved this table from immuneACCESS and kept in-frame rearrangements only. Not all clones are present; in checked studies, unresolved V genes account for under half, and no reason is known for the remainder. The sample table records over 1.4 million clones; roughly 96% of these occur just once. The ten largest clones add up to more than 0.9% of the sample. Sequenced material: naive CD4+ T cells sorted from blood. The cell subset or site label corresponds to: CD45RA+ positively selected. The receptor set was obtained from a man aged 30 to 45 in good health.

The chain uses TRBV4-2 and TRBJ2-3; D uncertain. CDR1 and CDR2 from the germline V gene are LGHNA and YNFKEQ. This CDR3 has 15 amino acids. Trimming took off 0 bases at V and 2 bases at J, with 9 bases between the two ends. The CDR3 DNA reads as TGTGCCAGCAGCCAAGATTCTCCTACCACAGATACGCAGTATTTT. Amino acid sequence: CASSQDSPTTDTQYF.

The chain couples TRBV10-3 to TRBJ1-4; TRBD1 agrees at 12 bases. Losses at the gene ends were 5 bases for V and 0 bases for J; bases not matched to a gene: 7. The length of the CDR3 is 18 residues. Looked up from germline, CDR1 is ENHRY and CDR2 is SYGVKD. The CDR3 region has the DNA TGTGCCATCAGTAGAACGGGACAGGGGGCGCCAACTAATGAAAAACTGTTTTTT. Translating it yields CAISRTGQGAPTNEKLFF.

This sequence joins TRBV4-3 and TRBJ2-2; 9 nucleotides match TRBD2. The CDR3 covers 16 residues. Germline values: CDR1 LGHNA, CDR2 YSLEER. V dropped 3 bases and J dropped 5; count of bases not matched to a gene: 7. Written as DNA, the CDR3 is TGCGCCAGCAGCCAGGGAAGCGGGAGGTCTACCGGGGAGCTGTTTTTT. Translating gives CASSQGSGRSTGELFF.

CDR3 coding DNA: TGTGCCAGCAGACTGGGGACTTCTAGCACAGATACGCAGTATTTT. Its translation: CASRLGTSSTDTQYF. The rearrangement links TRBV5-5 to TRBJ2-3, with D possibly TRBD2 on 6 matching bases. The germline V gene has CDR1 SGHKS and CDR2 YYEKEE (reference sequence). The CDR3 consists of 15 residues. V shed 5 bases and J shed 0 bases, with 13 bases lying between them.

The chain joins TRBV1 to TRBJ2-1; the D call TRBD2 from the table was never checked on the DNA. TRBV1 is noted as a pseudogene. The CDR3 has 13 residues. The CDR3 sequence: CTSSQDLSGSQFF. The CDR3 DNA sequence: TGCACCAGCAGCCAAGATCTTAGCGGCTCGCAGTTCTTC.

The genes are TRBV7-9 and TRBJ2-7, with 9 nucleotides matching TRBD1. The ends lost 5 bases at V and 4 bases at J; junction bases unmatched: 6. The CDR3 has 14 residues. Germline lookup yields CDR1 SEHNR and CDR2 FQNEAQ (reference sequence). The DNA for the CDR3 is TGTGCCAGCAGCCCTGGACAGGGGTGGTACGAGCAGTACTTC. The encoded protein is CASSPGQGWYEQYF.

This rearrangement joins TRBV6-5 to TRBJ2-1; D call uncertain. V was pared by 5 bases and J by 6 bases, with 14 bases between. Germline CDR1 reads MNHEY; CDR2 reads SVGAGI. The length of the CDR3 is 14 residues. The CDR3 DNA sequence: TGTGCCAGCAGTCTACGTGGGATACTCAATGAGCAGTTCTTC. This gives the protein CASSLRGILNEQFF.

The chain combines TRBV18 with TRBJ2-7; weak D call: TRBD2 (6 bases). Deletions cut 3 bases from V and 5 bases from J, with 14 bases between. The CDR3 contains 14 residues. The germline CDR1 and CDR2 sequences are KGHSH and LQKENI. Written as DNA, the CDR3 is TGTGCCAGCTCACCGGTAGGGACGGGGGACGAGCAGTACTTC. Its protein is CASSPVGTGDEQYF.

The chain has TRBV10-1 and TRBJ2-3, with 15 bases that match TRBD2. Germline V CDR1 and CDR2: WNHNN, SYGVQD (reference sequence). With 3 bases clipped from V and 9 bases from J, the junction kept 7 bases outside the gene matches. CDR3 length: 16 residues. The CDR3 region is CASSDQRTSGRATQYF. The DNA of the CDR3 is TGCGCCAGCAGTGACCAGCGGACTAGCGGGAGGGCAACGCAGTATTTT.

Notes on this clone: One end of the junction is discordant with germline, which a read error may explain. This chain joins TRBV9 and TRBJ1-4, with 7 bases fitting TRBD1. The CDR3 is 13 residues long. Per the germline V gene, CDR1 is SGDLS and CDR2 is YYNGEE. The CDR3 protein is CASSVGLQGQINF. The CDR3 region has the DNA TGTGCCAGCAGCGTAGGGTTACAGGGACAGATCAATTTT.

V gene TRBV28 combines with J gene TRBJ2-5; tentatively, D is TRBD1 (5 bases). CDR1 and CDR2 (germline): MDHEN, SYDVKM. V lost 5 bases to trimming and J lost 1 base, with 8 bases between them. This CDR3 contains 13 residues. The CDR3 region is CASSGQLQETQYF. CDR3 sequence (DNA): TGTGCCAGCAGTGGACAACTCCAAGAGACCCAGTACTTC. The full variable domain, with the rest looked up from reference TRBV28 and TRBJ2-5, is DVKVTQSSRYLVKRTGEKVFLECVQDMDHENMFWYRQDPGLGLRLIYFSYDVKMKEKGDIPEGYSVSREKKERFSLILESASTNQTSMYLCASSGQLQETQYFGPGTRLLVL.

The chain combines TRBV19 with TRBJ1-4, with D possibly matching TRBD1 (5 bases). The CDR3 is 14 amino acids. CDR1 is LNHDA and CDR2 is SQIVND in the germline V gene (reference sequence). The V end was cut by 2 bases, the J end by 8 bases, with 12 bases between. CDR3 bases: TGTGCCAGTAGTATAACGGGGGACGCAGAAAAACTGTTTTTT. Translating it yields CASSITGDAEKLFF.

The rearrangement joins TRBV9 to TRBJ2-1; tentatively, D is TRBD1 (6 bases). V lost 0 bases, J lost 0 bases, and 10 bases lay in between. Per the germline V gene, CDR1 is SGDLS and CDR2 is YYNGEE. The CDR3 loop spans 16 amino acids. In DNA form, the CDR3 reads TGTGCCAGCAGCGTAGGTCCAGGGGACTCCTACAATGAGCAGTTCTTC. Protein sequence: CASSVGPGDSYNEQFF.

This chain connects TRBV6-1 to TRBJ1-3, with TRBD1 as a possible D gene (5 bases). The germline V gene encodes CDR1 MNHNS and CDR2 SASEGT. Trimming took off 2 bases at V and 4 bases at J, with 21 bases between the two ends. The CDR3 has 18 amino acids. CDR3 protein: CASSEFLFRVKDGNTIYF. The CDR3, as DNA: TGTGCCAGCAGTGAATTTCTATTCAGGGTAAAAGACGGAAACACCATATATTTT.

The CDR3 nucleotides read TGTGCCAGCAGTCGAAGCGGCCTAGCGGAGAACTCCTACGAGCAGTACTTC. Encoded protein: CASSRSGLAENSYEQYF. J is TRBJ2-7 and V is TRBV28; 7 bases fit TRBD2. This CDR3 has 17 residues. With V trimmed by 5 bases and J by 0 bases, 13 bases remained unmatched. Germline CDR1 MDHEN, CDR2 SYDVKM.

V gene TRBV9 combines with J gene TRBJ2-3, with 7 bases fitting TRBD1. The CDR3 is 15 residues long. Germline assignment: CDR1 SGDLS and CDR2 YYNGEE. V trimming: 4 bases; J trimming: 2 bases; junction bases outside the gene matches: 7. The DNA of the CDR3 is TGTGCCAGCAGCAGTACAGGGGTTCCCACAGATACGCAGTATTTT. Translating gives CASSSTGVPTDTQYF.

The chain's CDR3 is CASSLGTVIYEQYF. CDR3 coding DNA: TGTGCCAGCAGTTTAGGGACGGTAATCTACGAGCAGTACTTC. This rearrangement joins TRBV2 to TRBJ2-7; D possibly uses TRBD1 or TRBD2 (5 bases each). Trimming cost V 5 bases and J 3 bases, with 14 bases left between them. Per germline, CDR1 SNHLY and CDR2 FYNNEI. This CDR3 spans 14 amino acids.

A remark on this clone: Other nucleotide sequences in the sample specify the same CDR3. This sequence joins TRBV5-1 and TRBJ2-2; D is ambiguous. Germline V CDR1 and CDR2: SGHRS, YFSETQ. V was trimmed by 0 bases and J by 3 bases, leaving 6 bases between them. The CDR3 has 14 amino acids. CDR3 DNA sequence: TGCGCCAGCAGCTTGGGGTTCGACACCGGGGAGCTGTTTTTT. It encodes CASSLGFDTGELFF.

The chain links TRBV5-1 to TRBJ2-3; D unclear. Germline values: CDR1 SGHRS, CDR2 YFSETQ. The length of the CDR3 is 13 residues. Trimming stripped 3 bases from V and 4 bases from J, with 9 bases between. The CDR3 region has the DNA TGCGCCAGCAGCTCCCTAGGAGCAGATACGCAGTATTTT. Amino acid sequence: CASSSLGADTQYF.

The V and J genes are TRBV28 and TRBJ1-5, with D perhaps matching TRBD1 (6 bases). Germline V gives CDR1 MDHEN, CDR2 SYDVKM. Deletions cut 3 bases from V and 3 bases from J, with 15 bases between. This CDR3 is built from 16 residues. CDR3 amino acids: CASSFGGLDPNQPQHF. For the CDR3, the DNA is TGTGCCAGCAGTTTTGGGGGGCTGGATCCCAATCAGCCCCAGCATTTT.

As regards this clone: A much larger clone differs by one base, so this may be a read error. This sequence joins TRBV9 and TRBJ2-5; D gene uncertain. CDR1 is SGDLS and CDR2 is YYNGEE in the germline V gene. The V end was cut by 0 bases, the J end by 8 bases, with 5 bases between. This CDR3 region has 11 residues. The chain's CDR3 is CASSVGDTQYF. The CDR3 nucleotides read TGTGCCAGCAGCGTAGGGGATACCCAGTACTTC.

The rearrangement joins TRBV27 to TRBJ2-7; 7 bases map to TRBD1. This CDR3 has 15 amino acids. Germline V gene sequence: CDR1 MNHEY, CDR2 SMNVEV (reference sequence). V was pared by 4 bases and J by 2 bases, with 8 bases of the junction left unmatched. The CDR3 coding sequence is TGTGCCAGCAGTTCAGGACAGGATTTTACCTACGAGCAGTACTTC. It codes for CASSSGQDFTYEQYF.

As regards this clone: Within the sample, other DNA sequences also encode this same CDR3. The genes are TRBV9 and TRBJ1-5; D call uncertain. V lost 2 bases, J lost 2 bases, and 8 bases lay in between. This CDR3 is 14 amino acids long. Germline V gives CDR1 SGDLS, CDR2 YYNGEE. The CDR3 region is CASSVDWGNQPQHF. The CDR3, as DNA: TGTGCCAGCAGCGTTGATTGGGGCAATCAGCCCCAGCATTTT.